Listed here are 27 T cell receptor beta chains from one sample, sequenced in a study of cytotoxic CD8 clonotypes in ibrutinib-treated CLL. Here immunoSEQ multiplex PCR was the method, and the copy in TCRdb shows in-frame clones only, minus some. The table records approximately 200,000 clones, around 72% of them present only once. The sequencing here drew on PBMCs, taken after 24 months of ibrutinib treatment. The receptors shown here come from a human donor with chronic lymphocytic leukemia.

V is TRBV7-2 and J is TRBJ1-4, with TRBD1 matching over 9 bases. V gave up 5 bases and J gave up 14 bases; unmatched junction bases: 21. The CDR3 has 17 amino acids. Per the germline V gene, CDR1 is SGHTA and CDR2 is FQGNSA. CDR3 sequence reads: CASSPGTGPPSTIGLFF. The CDR3 bases are TGTGCCAGCAGCCCCGGGACAGGGCCCCCGTCAACTATTGGGCTGTTTTTT.

The rearrangement uses TRBV6-5 and TRBJ1-1; D is undetermined. CDR3 length: 15 amino acids. The germline gives CDR1 MNHEY, CDR2 SVGAGI. V gave up 6 bases and J gave up 6 bases, with 20 bases separating them. This chain's CDR3 is CASSRWGVESAEAFF. The CDR3 DNA sequence: TGTGCCAGCAGCCGCTGGGGAGTGGAGAGTGCTGAAGCTTTCTTT.

The chain joins TRBV4-3 to TRBJ1-1; no definite D call. In germline, CDR1 is LGHNA, CDR2 YSLEER. The CDR3 length is 14 residues. V was trimmed by 4 bases and J by 4 bases, leaving 13 bases between them. The chain's CDR3 is CASSLEGLGTEAFF. The CDR3 DNA reads as TGCGCCAGCAGCCTAGAGGGCTTGGGCACTGAAGCTTTCTTT.

V and J are TRBV4-2 and TRBJ1-2, with TRBD1 as a possible D gene (5 bases). The CDR3 length is 15 residues. CDR1 and CDR2 from the germline V gene are LGHNA and YNFKEQ. The ends were cut back, 3 bases at V and 8 bases at J, with 19 bases in the middle. CDR3 protein: CASSQSSARVGGYTF. DNA of the CDR3: TGTGCCAGCAGCCAGTCTAGCGCCAGGGTCGGAGGCTACACCTTC.

There are a few counts of this clone. V is TRBV7-8 and J is TRBJ2-7, with D possibly being TRBD2 (5 bases). In germline, CDR1 is SGHVS, CDR2 FQNEAQ. This CDR3 is built from 11 residues. Trimming left V 8 bases short and J 2 bases short, with 7 bases between. This CDR3 reads CASRGPYEQYF. The CDR3 DNA reads TGTGCCAGCCGGGGTCCCTACGAGCAGTACTTC.

J is TRBJ1-1 and V is TRBV7-2; no reliable D call. Trimming left V 0 bases short and J 0 bases short, with 5 bases between. CDR3 length equals 14 residues. Germline assignment: CDR1 SGHTA and CDR2 FQGNSA. This CDR3 is CASSLAILNTEAFF. In DNA, the CDR3 is TGTGCCAGCAGCTTAGCCATATTGAACACTGAAGCTTTCTTT.

This chain uses TRBV9 with TRBJ2-1; the D gene is possibly TRBD2 (6 bases). Germline CDR1 reads SGDLS; CDR2 reads YYNGEE. This CDR3 comprises 16 residues. Trimming stripped 3 bases from V and 0 bases from J, with 13 bases between. The CDR3 sequence: CASSGRGVGSYNEQFF. CDR3 DNA: TGTGCCAGCAGCGGGCGGGGAGTTGGCTCCTACAATGAGCAGTTCTTC.

The chain employs TRBV29-1 and TRBJ2-1; 9 nucleotides agree with TRBD1. The germline V gene encodes CDR1 SQVTM and CDR2 ANQGSEA. J lost 5 bases, V lost 4 bases, and 9 bases had no gene match. The CDR3 is 15 amino acids. CDR3 protein: CSVAAGQGINNEQFF. CDR3 coding DNA: TGCAGCGTTGCTGCGGGACAGGGAATTAACAATGAGCAGTTCTTC.

This chain links TRBV21-1 with TRBJ2-1; the D call of TRBD1 is as the table states it, not checked on the DNA. TRBV21-1 is deemed a pseudogene. This CDR3 region has 15 residues. CDR3: CASSKSGLTYNEQFF. CDR3 bases: TGTGCCAGCAGCAAAAGTGGGCTAACCTACAATGAGCAGTTCTTC.

The genes are TRBV29-1 and TRBJ2-1, with 10 positions matching TRBD1. The germline gives CDR1 SQVTM, CDR2 ANQGSEA. Trimming cost V 7 bases and J 4 bases; bases outside gene matches: 4. The CDR3 covers 13 residues. The CDR3 DNA reads as TGCAGCGCCGAGGGACAGGGGTACAATGAGCAGTTCTTC. Its protein product is CSAEGQGYNEQFF.

The chain recombines TRBV5-1 with TRBJ2-2; 8 nucleotides match TRBD1. There are 16 residues in the CDR3. From germline, CDR1 is SGHRS and CDR2 YFSETQ. The trim removed 2 bases at V and 6 bases at J, leaving 9 bases unmatched. The CDR3, as DNA: TGCGCCAGCAGCTTAAACCCCAGGGGGCAATCCGGGGAGCTGTTTTTT. This gives the protein CASSLNPRGQSGELFF. The entire variable domain, with the rest obtained from reference TRBV5-1 and TRBJ2-2, is as follows: KAGVTQTPRYLIKTRGQQVTLSCSPISGHRSVSWYQQTPGQGLQFLFEYFSETQRNKGNFPGRFSGRQFSNSRSEMNVSTLELGDSALYLCASSLNPRGQSGELFFGEGSRLTVL.

This chain links TRBV14 with TRBJ1-2; 10 bases fit TRBD1. Germline V gene lookup returns CDR1 SGHDN and CDR2 FVKESK. There are 16 residues in the CDR3. The V and J ends lost 8 bases and 6 bases, in that order; junction bases with no gene match: 15. The CDR3 coding sequence is TGTGCCAGCCGGGGGACAGGGGAGACCATTGGGGATGGCTACACCTTC. Translation gives CASRGTGETIGDGYTF.

The gene calls are TRBV4-2 and TRBJ1-1, with D unresolved. The V end was cut by 1 base, the J end by 5 bases, with 17 bases between. Germline V lookup: CDR1 LGHNA, CDR2 YNFKEQ. This CDR3 has 16 residues. The DNA for the CDR3 is TGTGCCAGCAGCCAAGTCTCTGGGCGCGGGAATACTGAAGCTTTCTTT. This codes for CASSQVSGRGNTEAFF.

The gene calls are TRBV27 and TRBJ2-4; TRBD1 is a possible D gene (6 bases). Per the germline V gene, CDR1 is MNHEY and CDR2 is SMNVEV (reference sequence). CDR3 length: 18 residues. The V gene lost 6 bases and the J gene lost 1 base, with 22 bases spanning the gap. CDR3 nucleotide sequence: TGTGCCAGCAGCTTCCGGGGCCCCACAGGGAATGCCAAAAACATTCAGTACTTC. Residues: CASSFRGPTGNAKNIQYF.

V is TRBV7-2 and J is TRBJ2-1; 10 positions match TRBD2. Germline V lookup: CDR1 SGHTA, CDR2 FQGNSA. The J segment lost 5 bases and the V segment lost 6 bases, leaving 7 bases of the junction unmatched. The CDR3 spans 15 residues. CDR3 residues: CASSPLAGENNEQFF. In DNA form, the CDR3 reads TGTGCCAGCAGTCCTCTAGCGGGAGAGAACAATGAGCAGTTCTTC.

This rearrangement joins TRBV27 to TRBJ1-5, with no clear D. CDR1 MNHEY and CDR2 SMNVEV come from the germline V gene (reference sequence). This CDR3 is built from 14 residues. V was trimmed by 0 bases and J by 1 base, leaving 4 bases between them. CDR3 coding DNA: TGTGCCAGCAGTTTATCCAGGAGCAATCAGCCCCAGCATTTT. Protein product: CASSLSRSNQPQHF.

The chain combines TRBV15 with TRBJ2-7, with unresolved D. Trimming left V 8 bases short and J 1 base short, with 12 bases between. Germline loops: CDR1 LNHNV, CDR2 YYDKDF (reference sequence). The CDR3 has 13 amino acids. CDR3 sequence (DNA): TGTGCCACCGAAAGCAGAACTTCCTACGAGCAGTACTTC. It is translated as CATESRTSYEQYF.

The chain employs TRBV5-1 and TRBJ2-1; TRBD1 matches 9 bases. Per germline, CDR1 SGHRS and CDR2 YFSETQ. The CDR3 contains 14 residues. J gave up 9 bases and V 0 bases, and 4 bases lay outside the gene matches. The CDR3 loop reads CASSLEGQGFEQFF. CDR3 bases: TGCGCCAGCAGCTTGGAGGGACAGGGTTTTGAGCAGTTCTTC.

The CDR3 spells CASSKISTDTQYF. The DNA for the CDR3 is TGTGCCAGCAGCAAGATTAGCACAGATACGCAGTATTTT. The V call is TRBV7-8, the J call TRBJ2-3, with no clear D. In germline, CDR1 is SGHVS, CDR2 FQNEAQ. The germline V and J ends were trimmed by 5 bases and 0 bases, with 6 bases remaining between them. The CDR3 sequence is 13 residues long.

This clone showed up just a few times. The chain employs TRBV6-5 and TRBJ2-7; 7 bases map to TRBD1. Losses at the gene ends were 6 bases for V and 5 bases for J; bases not matched to a gene: 7. Per the germline V gene, CDR1 is MNHEY and CDR2 is SVGAGI. This CDR3 is 13 amino acids long. CDR3 sequence (DNA): TGTGCCAGCAGCACCGACAGGGTCGACGAGCAGTACTTC. It codes for CASSTDRVDEQYF.

This sequence joins TRBV7-2 and TRBJ2-7; D gene uncertain. The CDR3 contains 12 residues. Per germline, CDR1 SGHTA and CDR2 FQGNSA. Deletions cut 1 base from V and 2 bases from J, with 3 bases between. The CDR3 is CASSLVTYEQYF. For the CDR3, the DNA is TGTGCCAGCAGCTTAGTTACCTACGAGCAGTACTTC.

V gene TRBV5-1 combines with J gene TRBJ1-3; 7 nucleotides match TRBD1. Trimming took 4 bases from V and 4 from J; bases not matched to a gene: 5. The CDR3 is made up of 14 amino acids. Germline assignment: CDR1 SGHRS and CDR2 YFSETQ. The CDR3 DNA reads as TGCGCCAGCAGCCGCACAGGGGACGGAAACACCATATATTTT. Residues: CASSRTGDGNTIYF.

The rearrangement links TRBV7-8 to TRBJ1-1; maybe TRBD1 (6 bases). Germline V lookup: CDR1 SGHVS, CDR2 FQNEAQ. CDR3 size: 18 residues. Trimming left V 4 bases short and J 3 bases short, with 24 bases between. CDR3 in DNA: TGTGCCAGCAGCTCCACTATAGGGAGGGGGGGTGAAGACACTGAAGCTTTCTTT. This sequence encodes CASSSTIGRGGEDTEAFF.

The chain is built from TRBV2 and TRBJ2-7; 7 bases are a match to TRBD2. This CDR3 is built from 14 residues. Germline loops: CDR1 SNHLY, CDR2 FYNNEI. Trimming at V came to 7 bases and at J to 2 bases, leaving 8 bases not matched to a gene. In DNA form, the CDR3 reads TGTGCCAGCAATACGGGGGGAGTCCCCTACGAGCAGTACTTC. This encodes CASNTGGVPYEQYF. The full variable domain, in which reference TRBV2 and TRBJ2-7 provide the parts outside the CDR3, is EPEVTQTPSHQVTQMGQEVILRCVPISNHLYFYWYRQILGQKVEFLVSFYNNEISEKSEIFDDQFSVERPDGSNFTLKIRSTKLEDSAMYFCASNTGGVPYEQYFGPGTRLTVT.

This chain joins TRBV5-4 and TRBJ1-1; no definite D call. This CDR3 is 14 amino acids long. Germline-derived CDR1 and CDR2 are SGHNT and YYREEE (reference sequence). V was cut by 1 base and J by 5 bases, with 12 bases left in between. CDR3 residues: CASSLLFSETEAFF. The DNA for the CDR3 is TGTGCCAGCAGCTTGCTGTTCAGTGAGACTGAAGCTTTCTTT. The full variable domain, rest sourced from reference TRBV5-4 and TRBJ1-1, is ETGVTQSPTHLIKTRGQQVTLRCSSQSGHNTVSWYQQALGQGPQFIFQYYREEENGRGNFPPRFSGLQFPNYSSELNVNALELDDSALYLCASSLLFSETEAFFGQGTRLTVV.

This chain uses TRBV28 with TRBJ2-7; 10 positions match TRBD2. Germline V gives CDR1 MDHEN, CDR2 SYDVKM. CDR3 size: 14 residues. The junction had 4 bases not matched to a gene; V was cut back by 6 bases and J by 2 bases. CDR3 DNA sequence: TGTGCCAGCAGGCTAGCGGGAGCGGCCTACGAGCAGTACTTC. It is translated as CASRLAGAAYEQYF.

The chain links TRBV30 to TRBJ2-1; weak D call: TRBD1 (6 bases). The germline V and J ends were trimmed by 0 bases and 5 bases, with 17 bases remaining between them. Germline V gives CDR1 GTSNPN, CDR2 SVGIG (reference sequence). The CDR3 totals 16 residues. The DNA of the CDR3 is TGTGCCTGGAGTGTAGTCGGCTGGGACAACAACAATGAGCAGTTCTTC. Amino acid sequence: CAWSVVGWDNNNEQFF.